Presented here are 31 T cell receptor beta chains from one specimen sequenced in a study of cytomegalovirus exposure and HLA in healthy donors. The PCR employed 60 Vbeta primers together with 13 Jbeta primers. Clones were read by immunoSEQ multiplex PCR, and TCRdb kept only the in-frame ones, dropping some. The top ten hold roughly 6.7% of the sample, which has fewer than 95,000 clones, less than 65% seen once. Sequenced: PBMCs. The receptors originated from a woman under 40 in good health and CMV-seronegative.

The chain has TRBV7-3 and TRBJ2-3; possibly TRBD1 for D (6 bases). The germline V gene encodes CDR1 SGHTA and CDR2 FQGTGA. This CDR3 has 14 residues. V gave up 6 bases and J gave up 0 bases, with 10 bases separating them. In DNA, the CDR3 is TGTGCCAGCAGTCCAGGGGCAAGCACAGATACGCAGTATTTT. Amino acids: CASSPGASTDTQYF.

The V gene is TRBV5-4, the J gene TRBJ2-1; possibly TRBD2 for D (5 bases). The V gene lost 0 bases and the J gene lost 1 base, with 14 bases spanning the gap. There are 17 residues in the CDR3. Germline assignment: CDR1 SGHNT and CDR2 YYREEE (reference sequence). The CDR3 loop is CASSLAGGGFSYNEQFF. DNA of the CDR3: TGTGCCAGCAGCTTGGCCGGCGGCGGGTTTTCCTACAATGAGCAGTTCTTC.

This clone turned up a few times. This sequence joins TRBV18 and TRBJ2-7, with a possible D match to TRBD2 (6 bases). CDR1 and CDR2 from the germline V gene are KGHSH and LQKENI. The CDR3 length is 14 residues. The V end lost 0 bases, the J end lost 5 bases, and 11 bases lay between the germline ends. The DNA of the CDR3 is TGTGCCAGCTCACCACCGGCGGGACCCCACGAGCAGTACTTC. Its protein is CASSPPAGPHEQYF.

The chain joins TRBV6-5 to TRBJ2-7; 15 positions agree with TRBD2. The CDR3 consists of 15 residues. After removal of 5 bases from V and 6 bases from J, the junction contained 5 bases not matched to a gene. Germline V lookup: CDR1 MNHEY, CDR2 SVGAGI. The CDR3 loop reads CASSPQGLAGGEQYF. The DNA for the CDR3 is TGTGCCAGCAGTCCCCAGGGACTAGCGGGAGGCGAGCAGTACTTC.

Only one count was recorded for this clone. This chain joins TRBV10-3 and TRBJ2-5, with 7 bases fitting TRBD2. The CDR3 spans 16 residues. Germline CDR1 is ENHRY and CDR2 is SYGVKD. Trimming took 1 base from V and 1 from J; bases not matched to a gene: 6. The CDR3 sequence is CAISEWQERGQETQYF. The CDR3 bases are TGTGCCATCAGTGAGTGGCAAGAGCGGGGCCAAGAGACCCAGTACTTC.

The rearrangement joins TRBV19 to TRBJ1-5, with D possibly being TRBD1 (5 bases). V lost 4 bases, J lost 1 base, and 11 bases lay in between. Germline V gene sequence: CDR1 LNHDA, CDR2 SQIVND (reference sequence). This CDR3 region has 15 residues. For the CDR3, the DNA is TGTGCCAGTAGTACCGAGGGACTAAGCAATCAGCCCCAGCATTTT. It yields the protein CASSTEGLSNQPQHF.

A remark on this clone: One end of the junction fails to match germline, which may point to a read error. This rearrangement joins TRBV6-1 to TRBJ2-7; 7 bases agree with TRBD1. CDR3 length: 15 residues. The germline CDR1 and CDR2 sequences are MNHNS and SASEGT. In nucleotides, the CDR3 is TGTGCCAGCAGGGAAGACAGGGCTGGTCCTTACGAGCAGTACTTC. Its translation: CASREDRAGPYEQYF.

J is TRBJ2-2 and V is TRBV7-9; 7 bases align to TRBD1. Germline trimming cut 4 bases from V and 1 base from J; bases unmatched to any gene: 3. The CDR3 extends over 15 amino acids. The germline V gene encodes CDR1 SEHNR and CDR2 FQNEAQ (reference sequence). The CDR3 loop reads CASSSRQGNTGELFF. CDR3 sequence (DNA): TGTGCCAGCAGCTCGCGACAGGGGAACACCGGGGAGCTGTTTTTT.

The V call is TRBV9, the J call TRBJ2-5, with 7 bases matching TRBD2. CDR1 is SGDLS and CDR2 is YYNGEE in the germline V gene. This CDR3 contains 14 residues. V gave up 5 bases and J gave up 5 bases; unmatched junction bases: 9. For the CDR3, the DNA is TGTGCCAGCAGTCGGGACTATTTGGGGGAGACCCAGTACTTC. It yields the protein CASSRDYLGETQYF. Drawing the rest from reference TRBV9 and TRBJ2-5, the complete variable domain is DSGVTQTPKHLITATGQRVTLRCSPRSGDLSVYWYQQSLDQGLQFLIQYYNGEERAKGNILERFSAQQFPDLHSELNLSSLELGDSALYFCASSRDYLGETQYFGPGTRLLVL.

The gene calls are TRBV28 and TRBJ1-2, with D uncertain. Germline assignment: CDR1 MDHEN and CDR2 SYDVKM. The V end was cut by 5 bases, the J end by 6 bases, with 7 bases between. The CDR3 extends over 11 amino acids. The CDR3 loop is CASSGEDGYTF. The CDR3, as DNA: TGTGCCAGCAGTGGAGAGGATGGCTACACCTTC.

This chain connects TRBV4-3 to TRBJ1-4; a possible D gene is TRBD1 (5 bases). This CDR3 is 16 amino acids long. Germline V gene lookup returns CDR1 LGHNA and CDR2 YSLEER. V was clipped by 0 bases and J by 3 bases, with 11 bases between them. CDR3 in DNA: TGCGCCAGCAGCCAAGATGCAGGGCCTTCTAATGAAAAACTGTTTTTT. Encoded protein: CASSQDAGPSNEKLFF.

The rearrangement uses TRBV28 and TRBJ2-2; TRBD2 aligns across 8 bases. CDR1 and CDR2 from the germline V gene are MDHEN and SYDVKM. The V gene end was trimmed by 3 bases and the J gene end by 1 base; junction bases not matched to a gene: 7. CDR3 length equals 17 residues. This CDR3 is CASSFSAGVWNTGELFF. In nucleotides, the CDR3 is TGTGCCAGCAGTTTCTCAGCGGGAGTCTGGAACACCGGGGAGCTGTTTTTT.

This clone turned up a few times. The rearrangement links TRBV7-2 to TRBJ1-1, with D possibly TRBD1 on 5 matching bases. This CDR3 contains 13 residues. Germline CDR1 SGHTA, CDR2 FQGNSA. V was shortened by 5 bases and J by 1 base, with 8 bases between the two germline ends. The CDR3 protein is CASSTQANTEAFF. The CDR3 bases are TGTGCCAGCAGCACACAGGCGAACACTGAAGCTTTCTTT.

The CDR3 sequence is CASRAQGYGNQPQHF. The CDR3 region has the DNA TGTGCCAGCAGGGCTCAGGGGTATGGCAATCAGCCCCAGCATTTT. This sequence joins TRBV2 and TRBJ1-5; maybe TRBD1 (6 bases). Germline V gene sequence: CDR1 SNHLY, CDR2 FYNNEI. V was cut by 6 bases and J by 2 bases, with 14 bases left in between. This CDR3 contains 15 residues.

V gene TRBV19 combines with J gene TRBJ2-4, with D possibly matching TRBD2 (6 bases). CDR3 length: 19 residues. V dropped 3 bases and J dropped 0 bases, with 21 bases sitting between them. Germline CDR1 LNHDA, CDR2 SQIVND (reference sequence). CDR3 DNA: TGTGCCAGTAGTATGGGTGGTTCGGGGAGGAGAGGAGCCAAAAACATTCAGTACTTC. It translates to CASSMGGSGRRGAKNIQYF.

V is TRBV7-6 and J is TRBJ2-7, with a possible D match to TRBD2 (5 bases). The germline V gene has CDR1 SGHVS and CDR2 FNYEAQ. With 5 bases removed from V and 3 bases from J, the gap between germline ends came to 11 bases. The CDR3 length is 13 residues. The CDR3 here is CASSPTAGYEQYF. The CDR3 DNA reads as TGTGCCAGCAGCCCCACCGCGGGCTACGAGCAGTACTTC.

This clone has just a few counts. The chain uses TRBV5-1 and TRBJ1-3; 10 nucleotides line up with TRBD1. Losses at the gene ends were 4 bases for V and 0 bases for J; bases not matched to a gene: 10. CDR3 length: 18 residues. The V gene's germline CDR1 is SGHRS and CDR2 YFSETQ. CDR3 in DNA: TGCGCCAGCAGCCAGGACAGGGGGTCCTTATCCTCTGGAAACACCATATATTTT. Amino acids: CASSQDRGSLSSGNTIYF.

This sequence joins TRBV7-2 and TRBJ1-4; no definite D call. Germline CDR1 reads SGHTA; CDR2 reads FQGNSA. V dropped 1 base and J dropped 7 bases, with 7 bases sitting between them. The length of the CDR3 is 13 residues. The CDR3 bases are TGTGCCAGCAGCTTAGGCAGGCCTGAAAAACTGTTTTTT. This translates into CASSLGRPEKLFF.

The chain uses TRBV7-2 and TRBJ2-7; 11 bases fit TRBD2. Germline V CDR1 and CDR2: SGHTA, FQGNSA. The CDR3 is 14 amino acids. V lost 5 bases and J lost 2; bases outside the gene matches: 2. CDR3 residues: CASSTTSGAYEQYF. The CDR3, as DNA: TGTGCCAGCAGCACGACTAGCGGGGCCTACGAGCAGTACTTC.

This clone has only a few counts. This chain connects TRBV4-3 to TRBJ2-7, with a weak D call TRBD1 (6 bases). The CDR3 consists of 14 residues. The germline V gene has CDR1 LGHNA and CDR2 YSLEER. Trimming cost V 1 base and J 1 base, with 8 bases left between them. As DNA, the CDR3 is TGCGCCAGCAGCCAAGCCCAGGGGTCCTACGAGCAGTACTTC. Protein product: CASSQAQGSYEQYF.

The DNA for the CDR3 is TGTGCCAGCAGTGACGGCGGGGCCTATGGCTACACCTTC. Translated, it gives CASSDGGAYGYTF. The J gene is TRBJ1-2, the V gene TRBV6-1; a possible D gene is TRBD1 (5 bases). Germline V CDR1 and CDR2: MNHNS, SASEGT. CDR3 length: 13 residues. The ends were cut back, 3 bases at V and 4 bases at J, with 9 bases in the middle.

The chain employs TRBV6-1 and TRBJ1-2; D may be TRBD1 (5 bases). CDR1 is MNHNS, CDR2 SASEGT, per germline. The germline V and J ends were trimmed by 4 bases and 3 bases, with 12 bases remaining between them. The CDR3 runs 14 residues. This CDR3 reads CASSGIWGDYGYTF. The CDR3 nucleotides read TGTGCCAGCAGTGGCATATGGGGGGACTATGGCTACACCTTC.

The rearrangement uses TRBV2 and TRBJ2-1; 7 nucleotides agree with TRBD1. J lost 0 bases, V lost 8 bases, and 16 bases had no gene match. The CDR3 has 18 residues. Germline V CDR1 and CDR2: SNHLY, FYNNEI. CDR3 sequence (DNA): TGTGCCAGCTTGAAGGGGGCCGAAGGACGGTCCTCCTACAATGAGCAGTTCTTC. It yields the protein CASLKGAEGRSSYNEQFF.

The gene calls are TRBV4-2 and TRBJ2-7; 9 bases line up with TRBD2. Germline V lookup: CDR1 LGHNA, CDR2 YNFKEQ. The CDR3 extends over 16 amino acids. V shed 1 base, J shed 2 bases, and the junction held 6 bases outside the gene matches. For the CDR3, the DNA is TGTGCCAGCAGCCAAGGACTAGCGGCGGTCACCTACGAGCAGTACTTC. It yields the protein CASSQGLAAVTYEQYF.

The rearrangement joins TRBV10-3 to TRBJ2-7; D uncertain. Germline V gene lookup returns CDR1 ENHRY and CDR2 SYGVKD. With 6 bases removed from V and 2 bases from J, the gap between germline ends came to 11 bases. There are 13 residues in the CDR3. The CDR3 sequence: CAIRSAAPYEQYF. Written as DNA, the CDR3 is TGTGCCATCAGGTCGGCAGCGCCCTACGAGCAGTACTTC.

The rearrangement uses TRBV19 and TRBJ2-3; 7 nucleotides line up with TRBD1. V dropped 2 bases and J dropped 1; count of bases not matched to a gene: 6. The CDR3 loop spans 16 amino acids. CDR1 LNHDA and CDR2 SQIVND come from the germline V gene (reference sequence). The CDR3 loop is CASSINRGSGTDTQYF. As DNA, the CDR3 is TGTGCCAGTAGTATAAACAGGGGTTCGGGCACAGATACGCAGTATTTT.

V gene TRBV5-1 combines with J gene TRBJ2-5; D perhaps matches TRBD1 (6 bases). The CDR3 has 16 residues. The V and J ends lost 0 bases and 4 bases respectively, with 16 bases between them. Germline-derived CDR1 and CDR2 are SGHRS and YFSETQ. The DNA for the CDR3 is TGCGCCAGCAGCTTGGGGATACAGGGTCACGGAGAGACCCAGTACTTC. Translating it yields CASSLGIQGHGETQYF.

V gene TRBV2 combines with J gene TRBJ2-1, with D perhaps matching TRBD2 (6 bases). The CDR3 contains 14 residues. Germline CDR1 SNHLY, CDR2 FYNNEI. V was pared by 7 bases and J by 4 bases, with 14 bases between. CDR3 in DNA: TGTGCCAGCACGCGGGATTGGTCTTACAATGAGCAGTTCTTC. Translated: CASTRDWSYNEQFF.

The gene calls are TRBV5-8 and TRBJ1-4; D perhaps matches TRBD1 (5 bases). This CDR3 has 14 residues. Trimming removed 0 bases from V and 2 bases from J, with 5 bases in between. Germline V gives CDR1 SGHTS, CDR2 YDEGEE. Written as DNA, the CDR3 is TGTGCCAGCAGCTTGGGGGGCACTAATGAAAAACTGTTTTTT. The encoded protein is CASSLGGTNEKLFF.

The chain recombines TRBV27 with TRBJ2-7; D unresolved. Per germline, CDR1 MNHEY and CDR2 SMNVEV (reference sequence). The CDR3 length is 13 residues. The V end lost 3 bases, the J end lost 2 bases, and 8 bases lay between the germline ends. The CDR3 DNA reads as TGTGCCAGCAGTTTCGGGTCTACCTACGAGCAGTACTTC. Translating gives CASSFGSTYEQYF.

The V gene is TRBV29-1, the J gene TRBJ1-1; unclear D gene. V lost 1 base and J lost 1, with 4 bases in between. The length of the CDR3 is 12 residues. Germline CDR1 SQVTM, CDR2 ANQGSEA. The CDR3 nucleotides are TGCAGCGTTGAAGCGGGGAACACTGAAGCTTTCTTT. It specifies CSVEAGNTEAFF.